Listed below are T cell receptor beta chains from one sample, sequenced in a study of T cells in Graves' hyperthyroidism and ophthalmopathy. TCRdb used MiXCR to reprocess the multiplex PCR reads, holding one entry per CDR3 protein. Of approximately 380,000 distinct CDR3 sequences in the sample, around a sixth were seen once. Material: blood. Source of these receptors: a man aged 18 to 29 with Graves' ophthalmopathy. The CDR3 runs from the conserved cysteine through the conserved F or W. A D gene is named only where the DNA matches it firmly. Not all rows give a size; the values are once, few, many and, for expanded clones, a class.

CDR3,DNA,size,V,D,J
CASSLATGLATSPLHF,TGTGCCAGCAGCTTAGCGACAGGGCTAGCGACTTCACCCCTCCACTTT,-,TRBV7-2,TRBD1,TRBJ1-6
CASSGQGANYGYTF,TGTGCCAGCAGTGGACAGGGGGCGAACTATGGCTACACCTTC,many,TRBV2,TRBD1,TRBJ1-2
CASSLEGGPGSNEQFF,TGCGCCAGCAGCTTGGAAGGGGGCCCCGGTAGCAATGAGCAGTTCTTC,few,TRBV5-1,TRBD1,TRBJ2-1
CACWSRTEAFF,TGTGCCTGCTGGTCGAGGACTGAAGCTTTCTTT,-,TRBV30,-,TRBJ1-1
CASSFALAGEPTQYF,TGTGCCAGCAGCTTTGCACTAGCGGGGGAACCCACGCAGTATTTT,-,TRBV7-9,TRBD2,TRBJ2-3
CASSQTAIANEKLFF,TGTGCCAGCAGTCAAACGGCGATAGCGAATGAAAAACTGTTTTTT,-,TRBV6-2/TRBV6-3,-,TRBJ1-4
CASPGRFLGGTEAFF,TGTGCCAGTCCGGGCAGGTTCCTTGGGGGCACTGAAGCTTTCTTT,-,TRBV18,-,TRBJ1-1
CASRQRGRGDTDTQYF,TGTGCCAGCAGGCAAAGGGGGCGGGGGGACACAGATACGCAGTATTTT,many,TRBV12-3/TRBV12-4,-,TRBJ2-3
CASSLAGQDLYEQYF,TGTGCCAGCAGCTTAGCTGGACAGGACCTCTACGAGCAGTACTTC,many,TRBV7-3,TRBD1,TRBJ2-7
CASSLLYGTASSYNEQFF,TGCGCCAGCAGCTTGTTGTATGGGACTGCTAGCTCCTACAATGAGCAGTTCTTC,few,TRBV5-1,-,TRBJ2-1
CASSLHPGTGNEQFF,TGTGCCAGCAGCCTACACCCTGGGACGGGGAATGAGCAGTTCTTC,many,TRBV7-3,-,TRBJ2-1
CASSLKGGDRGETQYF,TGTGCCAGCAGCTTAAAGGGGGGAGACCGGGGGGAGACCCAGTACTTC,many,TRBV7-9,-,TRBJ2-5
CASSASGTSVREQFF,TGTGCCAGCAGCGCTTCCGGGACTAGCGTCCGTGAGCAGTTCTTC,few,TRBV9,TRBD2,TRBJ2-1
CASGWVSAQETQYF,TGTGCCAGCGGTTGGGTAAGCGCTCAAGAGACCCAGTACTTC,-,TRBV6-1,-,TRBJ2-5
CSAGLAAGGRYNEQFF,TGCAGTGCTGGACTGGCCGCGGGGGGGCGTTACAATGAGCAGTTCTTC,many,TRBV20-1,TRBD2,TRBJ2-1
CASSFSSGLPDTQYF,TGTGCCAGCAGCTTTAGCAGCGGGTTGCCAGATACGCAGTATTTT,many,TRBV7-9,-,TRBJ2-3
CASIPWRGVAGELFF,TGTGCCAGCATCCCATGGAGGGGTGTGGCCGGGGAGCTGTTTTTT,-,TRBV7-9,-,TRBJ2-2
CASSQDWGQDTEAFF,TGTGCCAGCAGCCAAGATTGGGGGCAGGACACTGAAGCTTTCTTT,many,TRBV4-2,-,TRBJ1-1
CASSFHGAHIDDGYTF,TGTGCCAGCAGTTTCCACGGGGCCCATATAGATGATGGCTACACCTTC,many,TRBV6-1,-,TRBJ1-2
CASKAGQTTLTDTQYF,TGTGCCAGCAAAGCGGGACAGACTACCCTCACAGATACGCAGTATTTT,many,TRBV28,-,TRBJ2-3
CASGGGSNTGELFF,TGTGCCAGCGGAGGGGGATCGAACACCGGGGAGCTGTTTTTT,many,TRBV2,-,TRBJ2-2
CATSDLKVGETQYF,TGTGCCACCAGTGATTTGAAGGTCGGGGAGACCCAGTACTTC,few,TRBV24-1,-,TRBJ2-5